One and the same sample provided the 5 T cell receptor beta chains below, sequenced in a study of T-cell reconstitution after alpha-beta-depleted transplantation in children. The authors prepared the TCRbeta library with unique molecular identifiers. In TCRdb, the PCR reads were re-called with MiXCR into one record per CDR3 protein. Of about 400,000 distinct CDR3 sequences in the sample, 16% were seen once. This specimen consisted of PBMCs, mostly from graft donor cells, obtained 360 days after TCRalphabeta/CD19-depleted stem cell transplant. The receptors were sampled from a boy younger than two who had a stem cell transplant for Wiskott-Aldrich syndrome, so the T cells may come from the graft donor.

This clonotype has more than one count but fewer than ten. The chain has TRBV12-3 or TRBV12-4 and TRBJ2-7, with a possible D match to TRBD2 (6 bases). V was clipped by 0 bases and J by 6 bases, with 12 bases between them. The CDR3 covers 14 residues. The CDR3 region is CASSLAVAGTEQYF. The CDR3 DNA reads as TGTGCCAGCAGTTTAGCCGTTGCGGGAACCGAGCAGTACTTC.

This clonotype showed up just a few times. The chain joins TRBV20-1 to TRBJ2-2; 8 bases align to TRBD2. Germline V gene data show CDR1 as DFQATT and CDR2 as SNEGSKA (reference sequence). The CDR3 is made up of 15 amino acids. The ends lost 6 bases at V and 5 bases at J; junction bases unmatched: 11. CDR3 nucleotides: TGCAGTGCCCGACGCGGGGGGCTGAGAACCGGGGAGCTGTTTTTT. It encodes CSARRGGLRTGELFF.

The genes are TRBV4-1 and TRBJ2-1; TRBD2 aligns across 9 bases. The junction had 7 bases not matched to a gene; V was cut back by 0 bases and J by 7 bases. The CDR3 has 16 amino acids. The germline V gene has CDR1 MGHRA and CDR2 YSYEKL. The CDR3 loop is CASSQDWASGVNEQFF. In nucleotides, the CDR3 is TGCGCCAGCAGCCAAGATTGGGCTAGCGGGGTTAATGAGCAGTTCTTC.

This sequence joins TRBV5-1 and TRBJ2-3, with D tentatively TRBD1 (6 bases). The germline V gene has CDR1 SGHRS and CDR2 YFSETQ. CDR3 length: 15 amino acids. V was cut by 1 base and J by 4 bases, with 13 bases left in between. CDR3 protein: CASSLSTGNPDTQYF. The DNA of the CDR3 is TGCGCCAGCAGCTTGTCGACAGGAAATCCAGATACGCAGTATTTT.

This rearrangement joins TRBV20-1 to TRBJ2-7; D is uncertain. This CDR3 has 14 residues. Germline CDR1 and CDR2: DFQATT and SNEGSKA (reference sequence). V was pared by 1 base and J by 2 bases, with 12 bases between. The CDR3 coding sequence is TGCAGTGCTAGAGGGGCAGTATGGACCTACGAGCAGTACTTC. Translation gives CSARGAVWTYEQYF.